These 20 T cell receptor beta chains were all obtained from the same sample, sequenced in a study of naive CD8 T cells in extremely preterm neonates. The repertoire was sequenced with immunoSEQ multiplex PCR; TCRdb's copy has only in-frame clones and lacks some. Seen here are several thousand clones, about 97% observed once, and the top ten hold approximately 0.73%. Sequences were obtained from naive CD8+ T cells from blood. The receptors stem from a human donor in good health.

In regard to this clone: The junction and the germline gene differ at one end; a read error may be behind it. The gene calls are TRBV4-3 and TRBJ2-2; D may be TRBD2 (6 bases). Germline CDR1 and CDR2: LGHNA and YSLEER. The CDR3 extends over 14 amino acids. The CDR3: CASSQDPLTGGLFF. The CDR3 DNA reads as TGCGCCAGCAGCCAAGATCCTCTCACCGGGGGGCTGTTTTTT.

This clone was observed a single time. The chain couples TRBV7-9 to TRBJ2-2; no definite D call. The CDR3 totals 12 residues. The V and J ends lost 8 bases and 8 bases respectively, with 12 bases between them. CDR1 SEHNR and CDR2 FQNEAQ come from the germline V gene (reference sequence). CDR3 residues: CASRLSEGELFF. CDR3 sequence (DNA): TGTGCCAGCCGACTTTCCGAAGGGGAGCTGTTTTTT.

CDR3 sequence (DNA): TGCGCCAGCAGCCAAGATCCCCCAAGGCTGACAGGGTATGGCTACACCTTC. It codes for CASSQDPPRLTGYGYTF. The chain joins TRBV4-1 to TRBJ1-2, with 7 bases aligning to TRBD1. Germline lookup yields CDR1 MGHRA and CDR2 YSYEKL. Trimming took 0 bases from V and 5 from J; bases not matched to a gene: 12. CDR3 size: 17 residues.

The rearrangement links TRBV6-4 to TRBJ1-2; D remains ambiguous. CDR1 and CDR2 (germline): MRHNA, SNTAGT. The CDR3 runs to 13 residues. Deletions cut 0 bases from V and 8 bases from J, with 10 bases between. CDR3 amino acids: CASSDSGGKGYTF. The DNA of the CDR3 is TGTGCCAGCAGTGACTCAGGAGGGAAAGGCTACACCTTC.

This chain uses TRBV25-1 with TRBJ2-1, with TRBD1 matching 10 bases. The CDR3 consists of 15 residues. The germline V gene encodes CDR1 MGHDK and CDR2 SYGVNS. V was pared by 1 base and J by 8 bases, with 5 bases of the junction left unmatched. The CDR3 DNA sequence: TGTGCCAGCAGTGAATTTGACAGGGGGCTGGATGAGCAGTTCTTC. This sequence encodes CASSEFDRGLDEQFF. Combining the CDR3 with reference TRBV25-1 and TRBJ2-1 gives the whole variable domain EADIYQTPRYLVIGTGKKITLECSQTMGHDKMYWYQQDPGMELHLIHYSYGVNSTEKGDLSSESTVSRIRTEHFPLTLESARPSHTSQYLCASSEFDRGLDEQFFGPGTRLTVL.

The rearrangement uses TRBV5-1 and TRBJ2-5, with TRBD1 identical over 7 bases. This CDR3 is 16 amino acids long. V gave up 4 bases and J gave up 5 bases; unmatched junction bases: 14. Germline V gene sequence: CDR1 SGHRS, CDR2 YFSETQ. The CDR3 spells CASSPLDREGIETQYF. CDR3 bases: TGCGCCAGCAGCCCCCTCGACAGGGAAGGGATTGAGACCCAGTACTTC.

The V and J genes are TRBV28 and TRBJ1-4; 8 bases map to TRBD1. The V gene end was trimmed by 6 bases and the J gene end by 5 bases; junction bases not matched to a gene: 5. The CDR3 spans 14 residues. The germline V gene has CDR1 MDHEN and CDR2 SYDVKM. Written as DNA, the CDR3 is TGTGCCAGCAGCTCTGGGACAGGAAATGAAAAACTGTTTTTT. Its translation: CASSSGTGNEKLFF.

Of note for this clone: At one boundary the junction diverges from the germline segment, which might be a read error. CDR3 sequence: CASSLAGEVSKLLVHEQFF. CDR3 in DNA: TGTGCCAGCAGCCTAGCGGGAGAGGTTTCTAAACTGCTGGTACATGAGCAGTTCTTC. The J gene is TRBJ2-1, the V gene TRBV7-2, with TRBD2 matching 10 bases. The CDR3 loop spans 19 amino acids. From germline, CDR1 is SGHTA and CDR2 FQGNSA.

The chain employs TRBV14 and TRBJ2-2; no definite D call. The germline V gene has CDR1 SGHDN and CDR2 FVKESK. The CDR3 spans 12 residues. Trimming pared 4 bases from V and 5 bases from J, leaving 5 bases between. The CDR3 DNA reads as TGTGCCAGCAGCCCGCGTACCGGGGAGCTGTTTTTT. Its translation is CASSPRTGELFF.

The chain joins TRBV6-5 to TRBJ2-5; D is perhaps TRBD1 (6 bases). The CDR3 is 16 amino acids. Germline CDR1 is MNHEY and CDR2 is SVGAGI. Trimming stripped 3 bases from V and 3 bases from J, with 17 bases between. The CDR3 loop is CASSYGYRDREETQYF. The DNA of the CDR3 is TGTGCCAGCAGTTATGGCTACAGGGATCGTGAAGAGACCCAGTACTTC.

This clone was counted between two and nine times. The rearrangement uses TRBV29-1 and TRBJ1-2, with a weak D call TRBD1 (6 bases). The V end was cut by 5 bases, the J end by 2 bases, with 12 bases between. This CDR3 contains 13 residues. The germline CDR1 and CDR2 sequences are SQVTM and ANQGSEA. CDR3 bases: TGCAGCGTTAGGACAGCGAAAAACTATGGCTACACCTTC. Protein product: CSVRTAKNYGYTF.

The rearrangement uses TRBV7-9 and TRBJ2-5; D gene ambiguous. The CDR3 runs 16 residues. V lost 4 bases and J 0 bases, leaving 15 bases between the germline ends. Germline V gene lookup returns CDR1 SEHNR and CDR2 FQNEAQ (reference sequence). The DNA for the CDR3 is TGTGCCAGCAGCTCCCCTAGAGACGGATACCAAGAGACCCAGTACTTC. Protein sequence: CASSSPRDGYQETQYF.

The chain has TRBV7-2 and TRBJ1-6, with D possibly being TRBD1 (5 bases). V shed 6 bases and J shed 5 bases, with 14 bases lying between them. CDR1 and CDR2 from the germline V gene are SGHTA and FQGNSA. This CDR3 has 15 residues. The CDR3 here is CASSDRNRDNSPLHF. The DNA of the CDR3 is TGTGCCAGCAGTGACAGAAATCGAGATAATTCACCCCTCCACTTT.

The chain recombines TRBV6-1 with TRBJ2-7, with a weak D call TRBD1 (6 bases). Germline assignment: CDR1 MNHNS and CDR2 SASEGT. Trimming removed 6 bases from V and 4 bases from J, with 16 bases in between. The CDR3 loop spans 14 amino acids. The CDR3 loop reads CASRQGISGYEQYF. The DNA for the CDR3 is TGTGCCAGCAGACAGGGTATTTCTGGTTACGAGCAGTACTTC.

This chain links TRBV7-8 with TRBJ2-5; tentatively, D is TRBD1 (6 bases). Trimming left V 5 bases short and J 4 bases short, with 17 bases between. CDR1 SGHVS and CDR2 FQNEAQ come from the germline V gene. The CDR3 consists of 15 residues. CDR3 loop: CASSPYPQGRETQYF. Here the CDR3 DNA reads TGTGCCAGCAGCCCATACCCACAGGGAAGAGAGACCCAGTACTTC.

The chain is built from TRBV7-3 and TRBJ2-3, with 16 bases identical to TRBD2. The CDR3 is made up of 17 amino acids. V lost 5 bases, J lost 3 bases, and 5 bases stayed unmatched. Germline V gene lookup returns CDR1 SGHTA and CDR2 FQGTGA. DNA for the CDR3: TGTGCCAGCAGCCCCGGGACTAGCGGGGGGGTTACAGATACGCAGTATTTT. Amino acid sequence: CASSPGTSGGVTDTQYF.

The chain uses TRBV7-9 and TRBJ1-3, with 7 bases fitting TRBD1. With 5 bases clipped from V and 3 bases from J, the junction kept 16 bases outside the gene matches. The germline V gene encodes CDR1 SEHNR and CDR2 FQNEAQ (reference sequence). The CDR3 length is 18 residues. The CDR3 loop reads CASSGRDSDASVGNTIYF. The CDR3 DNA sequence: TGTGCCAGCAGCGGGCGGGACAGCGATGCCTCTGTTGGAAACACCATATATTTT.

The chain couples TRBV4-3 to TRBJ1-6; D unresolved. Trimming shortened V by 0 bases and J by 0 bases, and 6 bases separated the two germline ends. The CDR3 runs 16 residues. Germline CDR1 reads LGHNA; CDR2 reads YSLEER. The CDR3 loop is CASSQDRGSYNSPLHF. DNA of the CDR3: TGCGCCAGCAGCCAAGACCGGGGCTCCTATAATTCACCCCTCCACTTT.

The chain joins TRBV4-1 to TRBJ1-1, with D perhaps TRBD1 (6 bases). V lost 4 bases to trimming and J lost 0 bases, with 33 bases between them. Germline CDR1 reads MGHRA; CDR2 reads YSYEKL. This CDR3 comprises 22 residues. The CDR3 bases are TGCGCCAGCAGCCCTTTGCTTTCCCAGCAGGGGTGGGTTCTTGGTATGAACACTGAAGCTTTCTTT. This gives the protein CASSPLLSQQGWVLGMNTEAFF.

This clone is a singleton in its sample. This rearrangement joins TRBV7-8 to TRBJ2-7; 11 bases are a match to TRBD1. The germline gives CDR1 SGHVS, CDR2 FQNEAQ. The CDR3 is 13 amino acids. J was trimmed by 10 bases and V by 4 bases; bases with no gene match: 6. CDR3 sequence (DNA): TGTGCCAGCAGCTACGGACAGGGGGCGCATCAGTACTTC. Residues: CASSYGQGAHQYF.